The 9 T cell receptor beta chains below come from one sample, sequenced in a study of identical twins. TCRdb analysed the 5' RACE reads with MiXCR anew, one entry per CDR3 protein. The table lists fewer than 550,000 distinct CDR3 sequences, about 13% of them singletons, with 0.98% in the top ten. These records were also assigned to another study, of yellow fever vaccine responses in identical twins.

Sequencing was done on a sample of CD4+ T cells sorted from blood. The receptors originated from a woman aged 18 to 35 in good health.

A note on this clonotype: The germline gene is not matched at one end of the junction; a read error may be the cause. V usage is TRBV7-7 and J usage is TRBJ2-5; tentatively, D is TRBD1 or TRBD2 (5 bases each). From germline, CDR1 is SSHAT and CDR2 FNYEAQ (reference sequence). There are 14 residues in the CDR3. The CDR3 DNA reads TGTGCTAGCAGCTGGTACGACGGGGCTGAGACCCAGTACTTC. Amino acids: CASSWYDGAETQYF.

This clonotype was seen a few times. This sequence joins TRBV28 and TRBJ2-5; 11 nucleotides align to TRBD2. Per the germline V gene, CDR1 is MDHEN and CDR2 is SYDVKM. The CDR3 contains 15 residues. J was trimmed by 2 bases and V by 5 bases; bases with no gene match: 4. The CDR3 protein is CASSAWTSGQETQYF. CDR3 in DNA: TGTGCCAGCAGTGCCTGGACTAGCGGGCAAGAGACCCAGTACTTC.

In this sample, this clonotype turned up a few times. The chain employs TRBV6-1 and TRBJ1-1; D ambiguous. The germline V gene has CDR1 MNHNS and CDR2 SASEGT. V was shortened by 2 bases and J by 3 bases, with 7 bases between the two germline ends. This CDR3 comprises 13 residues. CDR3 sequence (DNA): TGTGCCAGCAGTGAAACCGGGCACACTGAAGCTTTCTTT. This codes for CASSETGHTEAFF.

This clonotype was seen a handful of times. The rearrangement links TRBV29-1 to TRBJ2-5; 7 nucleotides align to TRBD1. This CDR3 has 13 residues. Germline assignment: CDR1 SQVTM and CDR2 ANQGSEA. V lost 5 bases and J lost 0; bases outside the gene matches: 3. Written as DNA, the CDR3 is TGCAGCGTTCTGGGACAGTACCAAGAGACCCAGTACTTC. Translation: CSVLGQYQETQYF.

This clonotype has only one observation. The junction departs from germline at one end; a sequencing error may be responsible. This sequence joins TRBV3-1 and TRBJ1-2; D gene uncertain. The CDR3 extends over 15 amino acids. The germline V gene has CDR1 LGHDT and CDR2 YNNKEL (reference sequence). In nucleotides, the CDR3 is TGTGTCAGCAGCCAACTAAAGACCCTTAACTATGGCTACACCTTC. Protein sequence: CVSSQLKTLNYGYTF.

V usage is TRBV7-9 and J usage is TRBJ1-2; 9 bases are a match to TRBD1. The CDR3 is 16 amino acids. Losses at the gene ends were 0 bases for V and 2 bases for J; bases not matched to a gene: 4. In germline, CDR1 is SEHNR, CDR2 FQNEAQ (reference sequence). CDR3 nucleotides: TGTGCCAGCAGCTTAGCTAGCGGGACAGGGAACTATGGCTACACCTTC. This encodes CASSLASGTGNYGYTF.

This clonotype was seen a few times. The chain couples TRBV24-1 to TRBJ2-1; 8 nucleotides line up with TRBD1. Trimming cost V 4 bases and J 1 base; bases outside gene matches: 5. Germline lookup yields CDR1 KGHDR and CDR2 SFDVKD. The CDR3 covers 16 residues. CDR3 in amino acids: CATSEDRGRSYNEQFF. The CDR3 DNA reads as TGTGCCACCAGTGAAGACAGGGGTAGATCCTACAATGAGCAGTTCTTC.

The chain links TRBV20-1 to TRBJ2-7; TRBD2 matches at 12 bases. Unmatched junction bases numbered 9, after V lost 3 bases and J lost 3 bases. CDR1 is DFQATT, CDR2 SNEGSKA, per germline (reference sequence). The CDR3 is made up of 16 amino acids. DNA for the CDR3: TGCAGTGCTAGTCCCCTAGCGGGAGGGAGATACTACGAGCAGTACTTC. Translation: CSASPLAGGRYYEQYF.

This clonotype showed up many times. V is TRBV20-1 and J is TRBJ2-3; 10 bases match TRBD2. Germline trimming cut 3 bases from V and 4 bases from J; bases unmatched to any gene: 7. This CDR3 is 15 amino acids long. In germline, CDR1 is DFQATT, CDR2 SNEGSKA (reference sequence). The CDR3, as DNA: TGCAGTGCTAGGAAAACTAGCGGGACCGCAGATACGCAGTATTTT. It yields the protein CSARKTSGTADTQYF.